These 26 T cell receptor beta chains were all obtained from the same sample, sequenced in a study of shared clonotypes between healthy human individuals. TCRdb keeps only in-frame clones here, not all; method: immunoSEQ multiplex PCR. The sample records approximately 2,000,000 clones, approximately 90% being singletons. Sequencing was performed on naive CD4+ T cells from PBMCs. Regarding subset: CD45RA+ positively selected. These receptor sequences come from a man between 18 and 35 years old in good health. Some clones in this sample may be carry-over from other donors' samples.

This chain uses TRBV7-2 with TRBJ1-2; D unclear. Trimming removed 1 base at V and 2 bases at J, with 8 bases between. CDR3 length equals 14 residues. The V gene's germline CDR1 is SGHTA and CDR2 FQGNSA. The DNA of the CDR3 is TGTGCCAGCAGCTTAGGGGCGCGGAACTATGGCTACACCTTC. Protein product: CASSLGARNYGYTF.

CDR3 in amino acids: CASSLGKGGVDEQYF. The CDR3 coding sequence is TGTGCCAGCAGCTTAGGGAAAGGGGGCGTCGACGAGCAGTACTTC. The chain joins TRBV7-6 to TRBJ2-7, with 7 bases identical to TRBD1. Germline CDR1 SGHVS, CDR2 FNYEAQ. V trimming: 1 base; J trimming: 5 bases; junction bases outside the gene matches: 8. This CDR3 has 15 residues.

This clone has just one count. The chain combines TRBV6-5 with TRBJ2-5, with 8 nucleotides matching TRBD2. Germline loops: CDR1 MNHEY, CDR2 SVGAGI. The length of the CDR3 is 15 residues. The ends lost 0 bases at V and 2 bases at J; junction bases unmatched: 2. CDR3 DNA: TGTGCCAGCAGTTACTCTGGCGGGAGGCAAGAGACCCAGTACTTC. Protein product: CASSYSGGRQETQYF.

The rearrangement links TRBV10-3 to TRBJ2-7; TRBD2 agrees at 14 bases. The CDR3 runs to 15 residues. The germline gives CDR1 ENHRY, CDR2 SYGVKD. V lost 2 bases and J lost 4; bases outside the gene matches: 1. CDR3 sequence (DNA): TGTGCCATCAGTGAGAGGACTAGCGGGAGGTACGAGCAGTACTTC. Its protein product is CAISERTSGRYEQYF.

Worth noting for this clone: The sample has other DNA sequences that encode this CDR3 too. The chain recombines TRBV5-1 with TRBJ1-5, with D tentatively TRBD1 (5 bases). The germline V and J ends were trimmed by 0 bases and 3 bases, with 10 bases remaining between them. This CDR3 spans 15 amino acids. Germline V gene sequence: CDR1 SGHRS, CDR2 YFSETQ. CDR3 bases: TGCGCCAGCAGCTTGGGGGGCATTTCCAATCAGCCCCAGCATTTT. Protein sequence: CASSLGGISNQPQHF.

The chain uses TRBV4-2 and TRBJ2-7; weak D call: TRBD2 (5 bases). The CDR3 covers 15 residues. The V gene's germline CDR1 is LGHNA and CDR2 YNFKEQ. V was clipped by 3 bases and J by 2 bases, with 14 bases between them. The CDR3 DNA reads as TGTGCCAGCAGCCAGGAAACTAGAGTCCCCTACGAGCAGTACTTC. This translates into CASSQETRVPYEQYF.

The V gene is TRBV5-1, the J gene TRBJ2-7, with D perhaps matching TRBD2 (6 bases). Trimming stripped 4 bases from V and 3 bases from J, with 11 bases between. Germline CDR1 is SGHRS and CDR2 is YFSETQ. This CDR3 region has 13 residues. The CDR3 is CASSPNGGYEQYF. In nucleotides, the CDR3 is TGCGCCAGCAGCCCAAACGGGGGCTACGAGCAGTACTTC.

The rearrangement joins TRBV4-1 to TRBJ1-1; the D is unclear. From germline, CDR1 is MGHRA and CDR2 YSYEKL. Between the trimmed V and J ends, which lost 0 bases and 0 bases, there was a span of 11 bases. The CDR3 is 16 amino acids. The DNA of the CDR3 is TGCGCCAGCAGCCAAGATTTACTCCAGATGAACACTGAAGCTTTCTTT. Translating it yields CASSQDLLQMNTEAFF.

J is TRBJ2-3 and V is TRBV2; 13 nucleotides agree with TRBD2. Germline V gene sequence: CDR1 SNHLY, CDR2 FYNNEI. With 4 bases clipped from V and 3 bases from J, the junction kept 7 bases outside the gene matches. The CDR3 spans 17 residues. In DNA form, the CDR3 reads TGTGCCAGCAGTGTTCAAGGACTAGCGGGAGCGACAGATACGCAGTATTTT. Translation: CASSVQGLAGATDTQYF.

The chain couples TRBV11-3 to TRBJ2-7, with no clear D. The germline CDR1 and CDR2 sequences are SGHNT and YENEEA. This CDR3 region has 15 residues. Trimming shortened V by 4 bases and J by 0 bases, and 13 bases separated the two germline ends. The CDR3 loop reads CASSSRTASSYEQYF. Written as DNA, the CDR3 is TGTGCCAGCAGCTCACGTACAGCGAGCTCCTACGAGCAGTACTTC.

The chain carries TRBV28 and TRBJ2-1; TRBD2 agrees at 10 bases. V shed 4 bases and J 9 bases; nucleotides not matched to a gene: 6. This CDR3 spans 14 amino acids. Germline assignment: CDR1 MDHEN and CDR2 SYDVKM. DNA for the CDR3: TGTGCCAGCAGTTCAGCGGGAGGGCTCGGTGAGCAGTTCTTC. Its protein is CASSSAGGLGEQFF.

The chain carries TRBV5-5 and TRBJ2-2, with D possibly called TRBD1 or TRBD2 (5 bases each). The CDR3 has 16 residues. V lost 4 bases and J lost 2, with 15 bases in between. Germline CDR1 and CDR2: SGHKS and YYEKEE (reference sequence). DNA for the CDR3: TGTGCCAGCAGCCTTACCGGGGACCCCAACACCGGGGAGCTGTTTTTT. This gives the protein CASSLTGDPNTGELFF. The full variable domain, completed using reference TRBV5-5 and TRBJ2-2, is DAGVTQSPTHLIKTRGQQVTLRCSPISGHKSVSWYQQVLGQGPQFIFQYYEKEERGRGNFPDRFSARQFPNYSSELNVNALLLGDSALYLCASSLTGDPNTGELFFGEGSRLTVL.

The chain couples TRBV11-2 to TRBJ2-7, with 12 bases that match TRBD2. Trimming removed 8 bases from V and 5 bases from J; junction bases left unmatched: 4. The CDR3 sequence is 13 residues long. Germline loops: CDR1 SGHAT, CDR2 FQNNGV. This chain's CDR3 is CASLLAGGNEQYF. The CDR3 bases are TGTGCCAGCCTACTAGCGGGAGGCAACGAGCAGTACTTC.

This chain joins TRBV19 and TRBJ1-5; maybe TRBD1 (6 bases). V dropped 8 bases and J dropped 7 bases, with 15 bases sitting between them. This CDR3 is built from 13 residues. Germline loops: CDR1 LNHDA, CDR2 SQIVND (reference sequence). This chain's CDR3 is CASGGRGVQPQHF. The CDR3 DNA reads as TGTGCCAGTGGGGGCCGGGGTGTGCAGCCCCAGCATTTT.

The chain combines TRBV4-1 with TRBJ1-3; D is perhaps TRBD1 (5 bases). Deletions cut 1 base from V and 0 bases from J, with 10 bases between. The CDR3 sequence is 16 residues long. Germline lookup yields CDR1 MGHRA and CDR2 YSYEKL. CDR3 protein: CASSQGARASGNTIYF. CDR3 DNA sequence: TGCGCCAGCAGCCAAGGGGCCAGGGCCTCTGGAAACACCATATATTTT.

On this clone itself: The same CDR3 also results from other DNA sequences found in this sample. This chain uses TRBV20-1 with TRBJ2-5; the D is unclear. Trimming took 2 bases from V and 5 from J, leaving 6 bases between them. The CDR3 runs to 11 residues. Germline CDR1 reads DFQATT; CDR2 reads SNEGSKA (reference sequence). This CDR3 reads CSARLGETQYF. The CDR3 DNA reads as TGCAGTGCTAGACTCGGTGAGACCCAGTACTTC.

V and J are TRBV11-2 and TRBJ1-4, with D unresolved. CDR1 and CDR2 from the germline V gene are SGHAT and FQNNGV. The V end was cut by 1 base, the J end by 4 bases, with 4 bases between. This CDR3 spans 13 amino acids. For the CDR3, the DNA is TGTGCCAGCAGCTTAGGGATTAATGAAAAACTGTTTTTT. As protein: CASSLGINEKLFF.

The table lists this clone with a few counts. The rearrangement joins TRBV14 to TRBJ1-5; D is unclear. V was trimmed by 4 bases and J by 0 bases, leaving 4 bases between them. Germline V gene data show CDR1 as SGHDN and CDR2 as FVKESK. There are 13 residues in the CDR3. CDR3 loop: CASSRYSNQPQHF. The CDR3 bases are TGTGCCAGCAGCCGTTATAGCAATCAGCCCCAGCATTTT.

The chain joins TRBV4-3 to TRBJ2-7; 10 positions agree with TRBD1. Losses at the gene ends were 8 bases for V and 3 bases for J; bases not matched to a gene: 7. Germline values: CDR1 LGHNA, CDR2 YSLEER. CDR3 length: 14 amino acids. The CDR3 protein is CASALRTGGYEQYF. DNA for the CDR3: TGCGCCAGCGCTCTTCGGACAGGGGGCTACGAGCAGTACTTC.

Points on this clone: Different DNA sequences within this sample yield the same CDR3. This sequence joins TRBV7-9 and TRBJ1-5, with D possibly TRBD1 on 5 matching bases. V gave up 5 bases and J gave up 2 bases, with 10 bases separating them. Germline loops: CDR1 SEHNR, CDR2 FQNEAQ (reference sequence). The CDR3 contains 14 residues. As DNA, the CDR3 is TGTGCCAGCAGCCTAGTGGGGGGCAATCAGCCCCAGCATTTT. It codes for CASSLVGGNQPQHF.

This rearrangement joins TRBV10-2 to TRBJ2-7, with 8 bases matching TRBD2. J lost 2 bases, V lost 6 bases, and 9 bases had no gene match. This CDR3 contains 15 residues. Germline V lookup: CDR1 WSHSY, CDR2 SAAADI. The CDR3 spells CASRTIAGYPYEQYF. In DNA form, the CDR3 reads TGCGCCAGCAGGACCATAGCGGGATACCCCTACGAGCAGTACTTC.

The chain uses TRBV6-1 and TRBJ2-5, with D possibly TRBD1 on 5 matching bases. The CDR3 is 14 amino acids. V lost 5 bases, J lost 4 bases, and 14 bases lay in between. CDR1 is MNHNS, CDR2 SASEGT, per germline. In DNA form, the CDR3 reads TGTGCCAGCAGTAATAGGGTTCAGGGAGAGACCCAGTACTTC. Its protein is CASSNRVQGETQYF.

This rearrangement joins TRBV5-1 to TRBJ2-1; TRBD2 might be the D (6 bases). The CDR3 length is 16 residues. Germline V lookup: CDR1 SGHRS, CDR2 YFSETQ. V was trimmed by 4 bases and J by 4 bases, leaving 18 bases between them. CDR3 sequence: CASSPLGRGSYNEQFF. The CDR3 nucleotides read TGCGCCAGCAGCCCCTTGGGGCGGGGCTCGTACAATGAGCAGTTCTTC.

The gene calls are TRBV9 and TRBJ1-2; D not certain. This CDR3 comprises 13 residues. V was clipped by 3 bases and J by 8 bases, with 14 bases between them. CDR1 is SGDLS, CDR2 YYNGEE, per germline. The CDR3 bases are TGTGCCAGCAGCGCCGGGGTGACGGAAGGCTACACCTTC. This translates into CASSAGVTEGYTF.

The chain joins TRBV29-1 to TRBJ1-1, with 10 bases lining up with TRBD1. V shed 5 bases and J 5 bases; nucleotides not matched to a gene: 8. CDR1 and CDR2 (germline): SQVTM, ANQGSEA. The CDR3 runs to 14 residues. CDR3 nucleotides: TGCAGCGTTCTCGACAGGGGGCTCTTGACTGAAGCTTTCTTT. Translated: CSVLDRGLLTEAFF.

V gene TRBV6-1 combines with J gene TRBJ1-1; 9 bases map to TRBD1. The V gene's germline CDR1 is MNHNS and CDR2 SASEGT. CDR3 length: 14 amino acids. V shed 8 bases and J 4 bases; nucleotides not matched to a gene: 8. The CDR3 nucleotides read TGTGCCAGCGGTCGGGACAGGGATGCCACTGAAGCTTTCTTT. It encodes CASGRDRDATEAFF.